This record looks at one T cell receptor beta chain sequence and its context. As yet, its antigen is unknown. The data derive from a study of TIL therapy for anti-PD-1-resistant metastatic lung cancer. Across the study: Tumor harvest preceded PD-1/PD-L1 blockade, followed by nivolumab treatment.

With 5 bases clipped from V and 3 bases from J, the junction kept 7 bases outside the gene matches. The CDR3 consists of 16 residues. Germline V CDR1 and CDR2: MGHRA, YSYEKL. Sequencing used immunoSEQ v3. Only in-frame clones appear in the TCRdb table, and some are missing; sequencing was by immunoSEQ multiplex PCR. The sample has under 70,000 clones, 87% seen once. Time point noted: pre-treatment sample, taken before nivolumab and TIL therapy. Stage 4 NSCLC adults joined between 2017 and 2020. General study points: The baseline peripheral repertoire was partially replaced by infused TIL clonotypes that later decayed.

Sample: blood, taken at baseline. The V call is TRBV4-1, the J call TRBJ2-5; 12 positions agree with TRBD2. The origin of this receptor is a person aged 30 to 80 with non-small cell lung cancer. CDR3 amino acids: CASSSPGLAGKETQYF. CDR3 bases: TGCGCCAGCAGCTCACCGGGACTAGCGGGTAAAGAGACCCAGTACTTC.